Listed below are T cell receptor beta chains from one sample, sequenced in a study of PD-1 blockade in classical Hodgkin lymphoma. Clones were read by immunoSEQ multiplex PCR, and TCRdb kept only the in-frame ones, dropping some. The sample includes tens of thousands of clones, 89% of them seen just once. The source material was peripheral blood mononuclear cells (PBMCs), sampled before the second cycle of nivolumab. All receptors come from a human donor with classical Hodgkin lymphoma. Both conserved end residues are part of each CDR3. D genes are given only for firm matches. Some rows mark clone size as missing; the rest say once, few, many or name a class of expanded clone.

CDR3 length	clone size	V gene	J gene	D gene	CDR3 protein	CDR3 DNA
15	once	TRBV6-1	TRBJ1-1	.	CASSVVQGGNTEAFF	TGTGCCAGCAGTGTGGTGCAGGGCGGGAACACTGAAGCTTTCTTT
12	.	TRBV28	TRBJ2-2	.	CASMGVTGELFF	TGTGCCAGCATGGGGGTCACCGGGGAGCTGTTTTTT
15	once	TRBV11-3	TRBJ2-1	.	CASSPGRGAYNEQFF	TGTGCCAGCAGCCCCGGACGGGGGGCATACAATGAGCAGTTCTTC
14	.	TRBV2	TRBJ2-5	TRBD1	CASSGDSWGETQYF	TGTGCCAGCAGCGGGGACAGTTGGGGGGAGACCCAGTACTTC
14	.	TRBV7-9	TRBJ2-3	.	CASSYLDTTDTQYF	TGTGCCAGCAGCTATTTAGACACCACAGATACGCAGTATTTT
15	.	TRBV9	TRBJ2-3	TRBD1	CASSVAGTGTDTQYF	TGTGCCAGCAGCGTAGCCGGGACAGGGACAGATACGCAGTATTTT
14	.	TRBV10-2	TRBJ1-1	TRBD1	CASSKGQLIAEAFF	TGCGCCAGCAGTAAGGGACAGCTGATTGCTGAAGCTTTCTTT
15	.	TRBV5-6	TRBJ2-5	.	CASSLTAGGKETQYF	TGTGCCAGCAGCTTGACCGCAGGTGGGAAGGAGACCCAGTACTTC
15	.	TRBV5-1	TRBJ2-1	TRBD2	CASSPGLGLGNEQFF	TGCGCCAGCAGCCCGGGACTAGGGTTGGGCAATGAGCAGTTCTTC
16	.	TRBV7-6	TRBJ2-5	.	CASSLDSASYQETQYF	TGTGCCAGCAGCTTAGATTCTGCTAGCTATCAAGAGACCCAGTACTTC
17	.	TRBV11-2	TRBJ2-1	.	CASRMLRLRSSYNEQFF	TGTGCCAGCAGGATGCTAAGGTTGCGGAGCTCCTACAATGAGCAGTTCTTC
15	.	TRBV14	TRBJ2-1	TRBD2	CASSQVAGAYNEQFF	TGTGCCAGCAGCCAAGTAGCGGGAGCCTACAATGAGCAGTTCTTC
16	many	TRBV5-8	TRBJ2-7	TRBD1	CASREARDSPFDEQYF	TGTGCCAGCAGAGAAGCCCGGGACAGTCCATTCGACGAGCAGTACTTC
15	.	TRBV9	TRBJ2-5	TRBD2	CASSIAGGPQETQYF	TGTGCCAGCAGTATAGCGGGGGGCCCCCAAGAGACCCAGTACTTC
15	once	TRBV7-9	TRBJ2-2	.	CASSLALGDTGELFF	TGTGCCAGCAGCTTAGCGCTCGGGGATACCGGGGAGCTGTTTTTT
14	few	TRBV7-9	TRBJ1-5	.	CASSFGGTHQPQHF	TGTGCCAGCAGCTTTGGCGGCACCCATCAGCCCCAGCATTTT
15	.	TRBV7-2	TRBJ2-1	TRBD1	CASSLGTGGGRKQFF	TGTGCCAGCAGCTTAGGGACAGGTGGGGGTAGAAAGCAGTTCTTC
16	.	TRBV5-1	TRBJ2-3	.	CASTRSGTDISDTQYF	TGCGCCAGCACACGAAGCGGGACAGACATTTCAGATACGCAGTATTTT
16	once	TRBV6-1	TRBJ1-5	.	CASSETGIGSNQPQHF	TGTGCCAGCAGTGAAACAGGGATTGGGAGCAATCAGCCCCAGCATTTT
15	.	TRBV27	TRBJ2-3	TRBD1	CASSSRQGWTDTQYF	TGTGCCAGCAGTTCCCGACAGGGGTGGACAGATACGCAGTATTTT
16	.	TRBV6-5	TRBJ1-2	TRBD1	CASSSGDRGRRGGYTF	TGTGCCAGCAGTTCAGGGGACAGGGGGCGCCGGGGTGGCTACACCTTC
15	.	TRBV5-5	TRBJ1-5	.	CASSLAAGGGQPQHF	TGTGCCAGCAGCTTGGCCGCGGGGGGCGGTCAGCCCCAGCATTTT
15	.	TRBV10-3	TRBJ1-1	.	CAISESWTENTEAFF	TGTGCCATCAGTGAGTCCTGGACAGAAAACACTGAAGCTTTCTTT
10	.	TRBV20-1	TRBJ1-1	.	CSAYYLEAFF	TGCAGTGCTTACTACCTTGAAGCTTTCTTT
17	.	TRBV7-8	TRBJ2-3	.	CASSLEVVGTSTDTQYF	TGTGCCAGCAGCTTAGAAGTGGTTGGGACTAGCACAGATACGCAGTATTTT
15	.	TRBV5-1	TRBJ2-1	TRBD1	CASSQAGTARVEQFF	TGCGCCAGCAGCCAAGCCGGGACAGCTCGTGTTGAGCAGTTCTTC
11	.	TRBV7-9	TRBJ2-7	.	CASSPSYEQYF	TGTGCCAGCAGCCCCTCCTACGAGCAGTACTTC
19	once	TRBV2	TRBJ1-5	TRBD1	CASSAGTGRVGYSNQPQHF	TGTGCCAGCAGTGCCGGGACAGGGCGAGTTGGGTATAGCAATCAGCCCCAGCATTTT
15	.	TRBV15	TRBJ2-5	TRBD1	CATSQTRDRQETQYF	TGTGCCACCAGCCAAACCCGGGACAGGCAAGAGACCCAGTACTTC
15	once	TRBV6-6	TRBJ1-2	.	CASFSTRTIDYGYTF	TGTGCCAGCTTTTCAACGAGGACGATAGACTATGGCTACACCTTC
14	.	TRBV10-2	TRBJ1-1	TRBD1	CASSPNRGNTEAFF	TGCGCCAGCAGTCCAAACAGGGGGAACACTGAAGCTTTCTTT
17	.	TRBV4-2	TRBJ2-4	.	CASSQEAETLAKNIQYF	TGTGCCAGCAGCCAGGAAGCGGAGACCTTAGCCAAAAACATTCAGTACTTC
15	.	TRBV15	TRBJ1-4	.	CATSRGTTTNEKLFF	TGTGCCACCAGCAGGGGGACAACAACTAATGAAAAACTGTTTTTT
12	.	TRBV27	TRBJ2-3	.	CASSLGGDTQYF	TGTGCCAGCAGTTTAGGGGGAGATACGCAGTATTTT
16	.	TRBV9	TRBJ2-3	TRBD1	CASSNPGQGGSDTQYF	TGTGCCAGCAGCAATCCGGGACAGGGGGGCTCAGATACGCAGTATTTT
13	.	TRBV2	TRBJ2-7	TRBD2	CASSSASGYEQYF	TGTGCCAGCAGCTCGGCTAGCGGTTACGAGCAGTACTTC
14	.	TRBV27	TRBJ2-7	TRBD2	CASTSSGTNNEQYF	TGTGCCAGCACTTCGAGCGGGACCAATAACGAGCAGTACTTC
12	.	TRBV11-3	TRBJ2-1	.	CASSRPSDEQFF	TGTGCCAGCAGCCGCCCGAGCGATGAGCAGTTCTTC
16	few	TRBV6-1	TRBJ2-7	.	CASSVVFRQGRDEQYF	TGTGCCAGCAGTGTTGTGTTCCGGCAGGGGCGCGACGAGCAGTACTTC
13	.	TRBV19	TRBJ1-6	.	CASMGGGNSPLHF	TGTGCCAGTATGGGGGGGGGCAATTCACCCCTCCACTTT
11	.	TRBV29-1	TRBJ1-4	.	CSVEDREKLFF	TGCAGCGTTGAAGATCGTGAAAAACTGTTTTTT